This T cell receptor beta chain was found in a study of blood T cells in healthy people across ages. J was trimmed by 6 bases and V by 0 bases; bases with no gene match: 6. The germline V gene encodes CDR1 SEHNR and CDR2 FQNEAQ (reference sequence). CDR3 length equals 16 residues. Primers used in a second PCR of roughly 6 to 12 cycles were a sample-barcoded 5' primer and a J-beta primer mix. Each sample yielded at least 2.5 million CDR3-containing paired-end reads. MiXCR, applied by TCRdb to the 5' RACE reads, yields one record per CDR3 protein. The repertoire includes over a million distinct CDR3 sequences, 25% of them detected once, and about 0.8% sits in the top ten. Separately, the same data were catalogued under a study of T cells of mothers and their children. This second report adds: Thymic selection molds TCR recombination products alike in related and unrelated pairs. Related mother and child pairs showed slightly greater overlap (not significant) than unrelated pairs did.

The sample consisted of blood. This TCR was recovered from a girl aged 2 to 10 in good health. The V call is TRBV7-9, the J call TRBJ2-7; 12 bases align to TRBD1. CDR3 DNA sequence: TGTGCCAGCAGCTTAGCCACCGGGACAGGGGGCAGCGAGCAGTACTTC. It yields the protein CASSLATGTGGSEQYF.